This TCR beta chain was identified during a study of blood T cell repertoires in COVID-19. Method: immunoSEQ multiplex PCR; TCRdb's copy keeps in-frame clones and lacks some. The sample lists 330,000 or so clones, roughly 87% seen once, with over 3.5% in the top ten. CDR3 length: 13 amino acids. V was cut by 4 bases and J by 7 bases, with 13 bases left in between. Germline V CDR1 and CDR2: MNHNY, SVGAGI (reference sequence). This clone has just a few counts. V gene TRBV6-6 combines with J gene TRBJ1-2, with D perhaps TRBD1 (6 bases). The sequence derives from a woman aged 55 to 70 with COVID-19, enrolled during active disease. Sequencing used peripheral blood. CDR3 loop: CASSFYTGSGYTF. The CDR3, as DNA: TGTGCCAGCAGTTTCTACACAGGGTCTGGCTACACCTTC.